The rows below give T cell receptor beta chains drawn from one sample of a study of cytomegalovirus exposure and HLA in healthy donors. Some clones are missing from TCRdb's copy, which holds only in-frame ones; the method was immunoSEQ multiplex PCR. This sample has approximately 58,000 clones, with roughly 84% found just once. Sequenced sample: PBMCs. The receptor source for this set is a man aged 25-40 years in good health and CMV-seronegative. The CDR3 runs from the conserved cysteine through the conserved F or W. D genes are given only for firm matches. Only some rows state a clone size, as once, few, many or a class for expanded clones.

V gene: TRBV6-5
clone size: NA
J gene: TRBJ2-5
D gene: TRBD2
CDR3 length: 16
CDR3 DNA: TGTGCCAGCAGTTACTCGATGGGGACTAGTAAAGAGACCCAGTACTTC
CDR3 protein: CASSYSMGTSKETQYF

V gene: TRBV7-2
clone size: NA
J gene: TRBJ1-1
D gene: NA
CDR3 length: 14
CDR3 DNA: TGTGCCAGCAGCTTAGTCCGGGACAACCTTGAAGCTTTCTTT
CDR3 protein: CASSLVRDNLEAFF

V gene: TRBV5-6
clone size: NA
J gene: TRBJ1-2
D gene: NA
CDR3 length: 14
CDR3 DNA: TGTGCCAGCAGCTTGAGGCAGGGTTACTATGGCTACACCTTC
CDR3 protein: CASSLRQGYYGYTF

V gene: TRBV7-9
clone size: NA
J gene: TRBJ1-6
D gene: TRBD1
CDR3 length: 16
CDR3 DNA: TGTGCCAGCAGCGGCCGGACAGGGCGGAATAATTCACCCCTCCACTTT
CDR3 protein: CASSGRTGRNNSPLHF

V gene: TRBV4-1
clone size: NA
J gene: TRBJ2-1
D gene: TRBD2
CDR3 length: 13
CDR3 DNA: TGCGCCAGCAGCCAGGGGGGGAGAGGTGAGCAGTTCTTC
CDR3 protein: CASSQGGRGEQFF

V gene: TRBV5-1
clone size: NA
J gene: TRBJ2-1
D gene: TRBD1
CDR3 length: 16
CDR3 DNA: TGCGCCAGCAGCTTCGGGAGACAGGGGGTCTACAATGAGCAGTTCTTC
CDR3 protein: CASSFGRQGVYNEQFF

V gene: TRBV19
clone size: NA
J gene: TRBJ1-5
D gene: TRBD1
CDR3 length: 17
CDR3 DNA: TGTGCCAGTAGCCGCCCCCTACAGGGGGGAGGCAATCAGCCCCAGCATTTT
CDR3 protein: CASSRPLQGGGNQPQHF

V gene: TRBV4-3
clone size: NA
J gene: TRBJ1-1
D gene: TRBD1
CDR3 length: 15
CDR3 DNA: TGCGCCAGCAGCCAGGGCACAGGGGGCTGGACTGAAGCTTTCTTT
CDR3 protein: CASSQGTGGWTEAFF

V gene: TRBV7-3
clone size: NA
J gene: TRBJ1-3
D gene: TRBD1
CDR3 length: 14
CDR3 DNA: TGTGCCAGCAGCTGGGGACAGGGGGCTGACACCATATATTTT
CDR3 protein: CASSWGQGADTIYF

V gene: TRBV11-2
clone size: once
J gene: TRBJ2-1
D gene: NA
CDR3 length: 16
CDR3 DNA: TGTGCCAGCAGCTTAGATCTCTGGCGGGCGTACAATGAGCAGTTCTTC
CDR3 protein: CASSLDLWRAYNEQFF

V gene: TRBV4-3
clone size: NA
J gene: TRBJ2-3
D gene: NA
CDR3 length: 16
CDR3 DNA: TGCGCCAGCAGCCAACGTACAGGATACTTCACAGATACGCAGTATTTT
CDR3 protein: CASSQRTGYFTDTQYF

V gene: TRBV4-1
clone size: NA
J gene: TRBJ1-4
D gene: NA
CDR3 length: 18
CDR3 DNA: TGCGCCAGCAGCCAAGATTTACCGGGGATAGGGACTAATGAAAAACTGTTTTTT
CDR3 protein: CASSQDLPGIGTNEKLFF

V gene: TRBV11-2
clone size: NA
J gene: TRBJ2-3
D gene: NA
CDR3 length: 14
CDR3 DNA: TGTGCCAGCAGCTTCGGAACAGACACAGATACGCAGTATTTT
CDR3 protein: CASSFGTDTDTQYF

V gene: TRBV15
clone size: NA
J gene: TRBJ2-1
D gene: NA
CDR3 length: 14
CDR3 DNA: TGTGCCACCAGCAGAGGGACAGACTACAATGAGCAGTTCTTC
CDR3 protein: CATSRGTDYNEQFF

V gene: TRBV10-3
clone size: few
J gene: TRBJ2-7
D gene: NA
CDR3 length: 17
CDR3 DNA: TGTGCCATCAGTGCGGAGGCCCTACTACGAGTGAAGAACGAGCAGTACTTC
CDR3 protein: CAISAEALLRVKNEQYF

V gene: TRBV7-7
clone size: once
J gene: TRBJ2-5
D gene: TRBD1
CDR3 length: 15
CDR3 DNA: TGTGCCAGCAGCTTAGGACAGGGGCGGGCAGAGACCCAGTACTTC
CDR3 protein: CASSLGQGRAETQYF

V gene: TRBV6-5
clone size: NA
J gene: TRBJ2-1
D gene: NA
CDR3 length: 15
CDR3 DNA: TGTGCCAGCAGCCAAGGGACTTCCTCCTACAATGAGCAGTTCTTC
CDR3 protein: CASSQGTSSYNEQFF

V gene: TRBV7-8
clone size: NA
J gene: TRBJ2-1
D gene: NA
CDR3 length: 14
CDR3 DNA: TGTGCCAGCAGCTTAGCTCGTACCTACAATGAGCAGTTCTTC
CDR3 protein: CASSLARTYNEQFF

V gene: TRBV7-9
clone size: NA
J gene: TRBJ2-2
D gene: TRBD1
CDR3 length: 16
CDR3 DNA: TGTGCCAGCAGCTTCAAAGGGGGCGATTTGAGCGGGGAGCTGTTTTTT
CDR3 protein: CASSFKGGDLSGELFF

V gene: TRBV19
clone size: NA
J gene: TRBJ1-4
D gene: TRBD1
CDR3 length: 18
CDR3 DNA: TGTGCCAGTAGTATCCCGGGACAGGGGATTGCAACTAATGAAAAACTGTTTTTT
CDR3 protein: CASSIPGQGIATNEKLFF

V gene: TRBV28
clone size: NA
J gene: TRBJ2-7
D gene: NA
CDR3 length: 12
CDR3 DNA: TGTGCCAGCAGTTTGTTGGGGCTCGAGCAGTACTTC
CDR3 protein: CASSLLGLEQYF

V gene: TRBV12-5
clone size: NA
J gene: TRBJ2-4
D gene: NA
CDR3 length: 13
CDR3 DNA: TGTGCTAGTGGTTTGCTGGCGGGAAACATTCAGTACTTC
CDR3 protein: CASGLLAGNIQYF

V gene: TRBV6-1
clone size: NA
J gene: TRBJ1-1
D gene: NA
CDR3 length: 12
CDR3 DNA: TGTGCCAGCAGTGAAGGGGTCCAGGCGACGCAATTT
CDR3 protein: CASSEGVQATQF

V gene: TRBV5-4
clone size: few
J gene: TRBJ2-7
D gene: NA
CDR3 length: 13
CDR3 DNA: TGTGCCAGCAGCTTGGGGGAGTCCCACGAGCAGTACTTC
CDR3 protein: CASSLGESHEQYF

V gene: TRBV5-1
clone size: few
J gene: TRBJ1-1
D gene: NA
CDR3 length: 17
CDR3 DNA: TGCGCCAGCAGCTCGCCATACAGGGACATCATGAACACTGAAGCTTTCTTT
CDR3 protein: CASSSPYRDIMNTEAFF

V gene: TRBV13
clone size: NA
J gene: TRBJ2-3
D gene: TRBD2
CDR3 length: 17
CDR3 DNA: TGTGCCAGCAGCTCCCGCCGAGGGGCGGGGGGGAAGGTTACGCAGTATTTT
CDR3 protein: CASSSRRGAGGKVTQYF

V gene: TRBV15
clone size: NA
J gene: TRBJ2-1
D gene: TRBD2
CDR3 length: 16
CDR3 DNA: TGTGCCACCAGCAGGCGCGAGGGAGGGACCTACAATGAGCAGTTCTTC
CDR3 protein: CATSRREGGTYNEQFF